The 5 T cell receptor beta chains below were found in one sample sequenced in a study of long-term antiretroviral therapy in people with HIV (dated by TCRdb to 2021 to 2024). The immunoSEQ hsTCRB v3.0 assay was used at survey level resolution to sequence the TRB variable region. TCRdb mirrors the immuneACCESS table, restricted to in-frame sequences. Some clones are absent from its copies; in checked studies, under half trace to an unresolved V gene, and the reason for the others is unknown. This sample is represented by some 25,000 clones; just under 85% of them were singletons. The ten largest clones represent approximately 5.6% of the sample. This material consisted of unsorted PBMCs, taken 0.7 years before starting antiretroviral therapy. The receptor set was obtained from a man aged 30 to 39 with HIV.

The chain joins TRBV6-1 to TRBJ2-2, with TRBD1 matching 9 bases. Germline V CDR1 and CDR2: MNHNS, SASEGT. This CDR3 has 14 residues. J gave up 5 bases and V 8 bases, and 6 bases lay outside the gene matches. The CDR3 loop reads CASAGQGGTGELFF. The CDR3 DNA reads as TGTGCCAGCGCGGGACAGGGAGGGACCGGGGAGCTGTTTTTT.

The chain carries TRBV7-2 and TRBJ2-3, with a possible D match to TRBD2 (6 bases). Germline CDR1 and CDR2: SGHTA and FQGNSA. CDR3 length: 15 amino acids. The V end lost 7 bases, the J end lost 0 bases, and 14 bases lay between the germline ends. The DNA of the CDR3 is TGTGCCAGCACCCTTAGCGGATCTAGCACAGATACGCAGTATTTT. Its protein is CASTLSGSSTDTQYF.

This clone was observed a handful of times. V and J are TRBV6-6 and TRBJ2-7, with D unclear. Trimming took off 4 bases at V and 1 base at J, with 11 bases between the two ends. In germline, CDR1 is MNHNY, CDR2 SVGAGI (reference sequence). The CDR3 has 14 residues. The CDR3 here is CASSSVWGSYEQYF. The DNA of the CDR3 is TGTGCCAGCAGTTCGGTGTGGGGATCCTACGAGCAGTACTTC.

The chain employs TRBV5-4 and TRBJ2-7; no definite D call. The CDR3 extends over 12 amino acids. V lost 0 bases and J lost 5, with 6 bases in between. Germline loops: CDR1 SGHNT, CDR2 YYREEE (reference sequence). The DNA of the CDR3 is TGTGCCAGCAGCTTGGATGGGGACGAGCAGTACTTC. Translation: CASSLDGDEQYF.

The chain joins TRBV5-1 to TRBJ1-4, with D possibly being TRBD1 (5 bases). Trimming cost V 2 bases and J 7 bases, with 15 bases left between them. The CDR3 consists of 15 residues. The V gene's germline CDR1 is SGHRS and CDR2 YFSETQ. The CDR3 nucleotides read TGCGCCAGCAGCTTCGGGGACCCGGGACGTGAAAAACTGTTTTTT. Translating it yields CASSFGDPGREKLFF.